This paragraph covers one T cell receptor beta chain sequence. Its antigen is not known. Clones were read by immunoSEQ multiplex PCR, and TCRdb kept only the in-frame ones, dropping some. The data show about 430,000 clones, over 75% seen once. Treatment: 15 to 20 received Ad26.COV2.S at low or high dose, single or two shots; 5 received placebo; per-sample allocation not given. It was on day 63 after the first vaccine or placebo injection that samples were taken. The shot given was an Ad26 vector that makes Wuhan-strain SARS-CoV-2 spike. The entry originates in a study of Ad26.COV2.S vaccination and SARS-CoV-2 variants. There are 15 residues in the CDR3. V shed 0 bases and J 6 bases; nucleotides not matched to a gene: 7. Looked up from germline, CDR1 is LGHNT and CDR2 is FRNRAP. Study-wide results and caveats: Recipients of vaccine and of placebo showed similar breadth of their non-spike TCR repertoires.

This clonotype originated in a person aged 18-65 years who received the Ad26.COV2.S COVID-19 vaccine or a placebo. Sequenced here: peripheral blood, sampled in a trial of Ad26.COV2.S vaccine versus placebo. V and J are TRBV12-5 and TRBJ2-7, with 8 bases fitting TRBD2. The CDR3 loop reads CASGLVPAGGGEQYF. CDR3 bases: TGTGCTAGTGGTTTGGTACCCGCCGGGGGGGGCGAGCAGTACTTC.